This T cell receptor beta chain was recovered during a study of CD8 T cells in Susac syndrome. CDR3 length: 14 residues. Germline-derived CDR1 and CDR2 are LGHDT and YNNKEL (reference sequence). V trimming: 6 bases; J trimming: 5 bases; junction bases outside the gene matches: 6. With random hexamers, 0.5 to 1 ug RNA was reverse transcribed. TCRdb passed the immunoSEQ multiplex PCR reads through MiXCR, listing each CDR3 protein once. This table holds roughly 120,000 distinct CDR3 sequences, 90% to 95% found once. This clonotype was sampled from a human donor in good health. This rearrangement joins TRBV3-1 to TRBJ2-1; 8 nucleotides agree with TRBD1. Sequencing used CD4+ T cells from PBMCs. The CDR3 reads CASRHDRGHNEQFF. CDR3 bases: TGTGCCAGCAGACACGACAGGGGTCACAATGAGCAGTTCTTC.